The clone carrying this T cell receptor beta chain was seen ten or more times. Its antigen is unknown. Unique molecular identifiers were used to barcode this TCRbeta library. TCRdb reanalysed the PCR reads using MiXCR and keeps one entry per CDR3 protein. In the table there are tens of thousands of distinct CDR3 sequences, under 7.5% of which are singletons. This specimen belongs to a study of T-cell reconstitution after alpha-beta-depleted transplantation in children. Study observations and caveats: Expanded clones from the graft, numbering several hundred, reportedly supplied alpha-beta T cells about two months after transplant. From newly produced T cells came most of the T-cell counts and diversity one year after transplant.

The sequenced sample was peripheral blood, obtained 60 days after TCRalphabeta/CD19-depleted stem cell transplant. The TCR originated in a child younger than two who had a stem cell transplant for acute myeloid leukemia, so the T cells may come from the graft donor.

As DNA, the CDR3 is TGTGCCAGCAGTTTGGACAGGGGTTCCTACACCTTC. It yields the protein CASSLDRGSYTF. This chain connects TRBV28 to TRBJ1-2; the match to TRBD1 covers 9 bases. CDR3 size: 12 residues. Germline CDR1 reads MDHEN; CDR2 reads SYDVKM. Trimming cost V 3 bases and J 10 bases; bases outside gene matches: 3.